Each of the 20 T cell receptor beta chains below was sequenced from the same sample in a study of Graves' ophthalmopathy and Graves' hyperthyroidism. RNA transcripts were the template, and TCR beta CDR3 regions were amplified from them. RT-PCR with HTBI primers came first, then second-round multiplex PCR. From the multiplex PCR reads, TCRdb called clonotypes with MiXCR, one entry per CDR3 protein. The data show over a million distinct CDR3 sequences, 35% to 40% seen once. The specimen sequenced was peripheral blood or thyroid tissue (not recorded which). All receptors derive from an adult man with Graves' hyperthyroidism.

This rearrangement joins TRBV19 to TRBJ2-7; no firm D call. The CDR3 consists of 16 residues. The germline V gene has CDR1 LNHDA and CDR2 SQIVND (reference sequence). Trimming cost V 6 bases and J 2 bases, with 20 bases left between them. CDR3 bases: TGTGCCAGTAGGTATAAGGTCGAGGTGTTGACCTACGAGCAGTACTTC. Translation gives CASRYKVEVLTYEQYF.

The table lists this clonotype with a few counts. V and J are TRBV2 and TRBJ1-4; D gene ambiguous. V was trimmed by 6 bases and J by 5 bases, leaving 19 bases between them. Germline V gene sequence: CDR1 SNHLY, CDR2 FYNNEI. The CDR3 runs to 16 residues. In DNA, the CDR3 is TGTGCCAGCAGCCGGCTGGCCCCGAGAGAGAATGAAAAACTGTTTTTT. Translating gives CASSRLAPRENEKLFF.

This clonotype was counted many times. This sequence joins TRBV7-2 and TRBJ2-7; D perhaps matches TRBD1 (6 bases). V lost 3 bases to trimming and J lost 3 bases, with 12 bases between them. The CDR3 has 14 amino acids. Germline CDR1 SGHTA, CDR2 FQGNSA. CDR3 nucleotide sequence: TGTGCCAGCAGCTTCGGGACAAACTACTACGAGCAGTACTTC. It specifies CASSFGTNYYEQYF.

This clonotype came up a few times. The J gene is TRBJ2-5, the V gene TRBV5-4, with D tentatively TRBD1 or TRBD2 (5 bases each). Per the germline V gene, CDR1 is SGHNT and CDR2 is YYREEE (reference sequence). The CDR3 is 15 amino acids. The V end was cut by 3 bases, the J end by 5 bases, with 17 bases between. The CDR3 sequence: CASSSGTDLRETQYF. CDR3 sequence (DNA): TGTGCCAGCAGCTCAGGGACGGATCTCCGGGAGACCCAGTACTTC.

CDR3 protein: CSVGPGTVADTQYF. Written as DNA, the CDR3 is TGCAGCGTTGGCCCCGGGACAGTGGCAGATACGCAGTATTTT. The V gene is TRBV29-1, the J gene TRBJ2-3; 7 bases map to TRBD1. Germline V gene data show CDR1 as SQVTM and CDR2 as ANQGSEA. The CDR3 has 14 amino acids. The ends lost 4 bases at V and 4 bases at J; junction bases unmatched: 8.

This clonotype was seen at least ten times. The V and J genes are TRBV5-1 and TRBJ1-6; a possible D gene is TRBD1 (6 bases). Germline V gene sequence: CDR1 SGHRS, CDR2 YFSETQ. The CDR3 is 15 residues long. Trimming pared 2 bases from V and 7 bases from J, leaving 13 bases between. The CDR3 sequence is CASSLRTQGNSPLHF. As DNA, the CDR3 is TGCGCCAGCAGCTTACGAACCCAGGGGAATTCACCCCTCCACTTT.

With respect to this clonotype: It is likely a read error, because the conserved phenylalanine at the end of the CDR3 is missing. The DNA is omitted, as the CDR3 cannot be located on it reliably, and the CDR3 follows TCRdb's listing. V usage is TRBV9 and J usage is TRBJ2-7. The CDR3 totals 9 residues, both ends included. CDR1 is SGDLS, CDR2 YYNGEE, per germline. The CDR3 sequence is CASSVATST.

This clonotype has a handful of counts. The rearrangement joins TRBV20-1 to TRBJ2-7; 7 nucleotides match TRBD2. Germline lookup yields CDR1 DFQATT and CDR2 SNEGSKA (reference sequence). V trimming: 3 bases; J trimming: 1 base; junction bases outside the gene matches: 6. The CDR3 sequence is 14 residues long. The CDR3 reads CSARRDGRSYEQYF. The CDR3 nucleotides are TGCAGTGCTAGGAGGGACGGGAGGTCCTACGAGCAGTACTTC.

In its sample, this clonotype was seen many times. The V call is TRBV4-3, the J call TRBJ2-2; D unclear. Germline values: CDR1 LGHNA, CDR2 YSLEER. V lost 0 bases and J 6 bases, leaving 11 bases between the germline ends. This CDR3 comprises 15 residues. The CDR3: CASSQEGYGPGELFF. CDR3 bases: TGCGCCAGCAGCCAAGAGGGGTACGGCCCCGGGGAGCTGTTTTTT.

With respect to this clonotype: A much more abundant neighbour one base away suggests this may be a read error. The final CDR3 position lacks the conserved phenylalanine or tryptophan, pointing to a likely read error. CDR3 residues: CSARGRRMNTEAFL. CDR3 nucleotide sequence: TGCAGTGCTAGAGGTCGCAGGATGAACACTGAAGCTTTCCTT. The V call is TRBV20-1, the J call TRBJ1-1, with unresolved D. The CDR3 has 14 residues. Germline lookup yields CDR1 DFQATT and CDR2 SNEGSKA (reference sequence). The V end was cut by 1 base, the J end by 0 bases, with 9 bases between.

In this sample, this clonotype turned up a few times. This sequence joins TRBV18 and TRBJ2-5; the D is unclear. V gave up 4 bases and J gave up 2 bases, with 11 bases separating them. The germline CDR1 and CDR2 sequences are KGHSH and LQKENI. The CDR3 runs to 14 residues. Written as DNA, the CDR3 is TGTGCCAGCTCACGGGGAAGTGTTCAAGAGACCCAGTACTTC. This gives the protein CASSRGSVQETQYF.

This clonotype was picked up a small number of times. The V and J genes are TRBV6-2 or TRBV6-3 and TRBJ1-5; 9 nucleotides agree with TRBD1. The germline V gene has CDR1 MNHEY and CDR2 SVGEGT. The J segment lost 6 bases and the V segment lost 5 bases, leaving 8 bases of the junction unmatched. There are 15 residues in the CDR3. CDR3 in amino acids: CASSPGTGPGQPQHF. In DNA, the CDR3 is TGTGCCAGCAGTCCCGGGACAGGGCCAGGTCAGCCCCAGCATTTT.

This clonotype appeared many times. The genes are TRBV14 and TRBJ2-5, with a tentative D call TRBD1 (5 bases). Germline V gene lookup returns CDR1 SGHDN and CDR2 FVKESK. The V gene lost 5 bases and the J gene lost 5 bases, with 21 bases spanning the gap. The CDR3 has 16 amino acids. CDR3 nucleotides: TGTGCCAGCAGCTCCAGTTCAGGGAAACGGCGGGAGACCCAGTACTTC. Translating it yields CASSSSSGKRRETQYF.

V usage is TRBV10-3 and J usage is TRBJ2-7, with D perhaps TRBD2 (5 bases). The CDR3 is 17 residues long. Trimming stripped 10 bases from V and 3 bases from J, with 28 bases between. The germline V gene encodes CDR1 ENHRY and CDR2 SYGVKD. The CDR3 coding sequence is TGTGCCAGCACAAACCAAGAGAGGGTGGAAGTAGGCTACGAGCAGTACTTC. This encodes CASTNQERVEVGYEQYF.

V is TRBV9 and J is TRBJ2-5; weak D call: TRBD1 (6 bases). The ends were cut back, 4 bases at V and 2 bases at J, with 15 bases in the middle. CDR3 length: 15 amino acids. Per germline, CDR1 SGDLS and CDR2 YYNGEE. The CDR3 sequence: CASSRRIQGQETQYF. The DNA of the CDR3 is TGTGCCAGCAGCCGACGGATACAGGGACAAGAGACCCAGTACTTC.

To note about this clonotype: One junction end disagrees with the germline gene, perhaps due to a read error. This rearrangement joins TRBV10-3 to TRBJ1-5; possibly TRBD1 for D (6 bases). Germline-derived CDR1 and CDR2 are ENHRY and SYGVKD. The CDR3 has 14 residues. CDR3 loop: CAISYLQGNRPQHF. CDR3 coding DNA: TGTGCCATCAGTTACCTACAGGGCAATCGGCCCCAGCATTTT.

This chain uses TRBV10-3 with TRBJ1-6; D is undetermined. From germline, CDR1 is ENHRY and CDR2 SYGVKD. The CDR3 has 14 residues. Trimming removed 3 bases at V and 6 bases at J, with 9 bases between. The CDR3 sequence is CAISEGLINSPLHF. The DNA of the CDR3 is TGTGCCATCAGTGAAGGACTGATTAATTCACCCCTCCACTTT.

Many counts were recorded for this clonotype. The gene calls are TRBV7-2 and TRBJ1-4; D is possibly TRBD1 (5 bases). This CDR3 is built from 14 residues. CDR1 SGHTA and CDR2 FQGNSA come from the germline V gene. The V gene lost 8 bases and the J gene lost 7 bases, with 17 bases spanning the gap. The CDR3 reads CASRDHMGSEKLFF. CDR3 DNA: TGTGCCAGCCGGGACCACATGGGTAGTGAAAAACTGTTTTTT.

The CDR3 loop reads CASRGTGVGTEAFF. CDR3 bases: TGTGCCAGCCGGGGGACAGGAGTCGGCACTGAAGCTTTCTTT. J is TRBJ1-1 and V is TRBV10-3; 8 nucleotides line up with TRBD1. This CDR3 is built from 14 residues. The V segment lost 10 bases and the J segment 4 bases; nucleotides outside the gene matches: 11. Germline values: CDR1 ENHRY, CDR2 SYGVKD.

This clonotype was observed a single time. V gene TRBV28 combines with J gene TRBJ2-7; 9 bases agree with TRBD2. V gave up 5 bases and J gave up 5 bases; unmatched junction bases: 19. There are 18 residues in the CDR3. Germline loops: CDR1 MDHEN, CDR2 SYDVKM. CDR3 residues: CASSAREGRYSGSDEQYF. CDR3 DNA: TGTGCCAGCAGTGCCCGAGAAGGACGGTATAGCGGGAGTGACGAGCAGTACTTC.